This T cell receptor beta chain was sequenced during a study of response to subunit inactivated influenza vaccine. TCRdb called the RT-PCR reads again in MiXCR, with one record for every CDR3 protein. Of 590,000 or so distinct CDR3 sequences in the sample, around 13% are singletons; the top ten hold 7.6%. This clonotype was counted between two and nine times. Its cognate antigen is unknown. CDR3 length equals 18 residues. Trimming took 5 bases from V and 2 from J; bases not matched to a gene: 13. The germline gives CDR1 LNHNV, CDR2 YYDKDF (reference sequence). Regarding the study as a whole: Only a handful of new T cells, the authors suggested, are recruited with each seasonal influenza vaccination.

The receptor's source is a man between 45 and 60 years old who received an inactivated influenza vaccine. This chain connects TRBV15 to TRBJ2-7; 12 bases align to TRBD1. The specimen was PBMCs from blood, collected roughly 2 weeks before vaccination. CDR3 in amino acids: CATSPGTGGFKDPYEQYF. In DNA form, the CDR3 reads TGTGCCACCAGCCCCGGGACAGGGGGCTTTAAAGACCCCTACGAGCAGTACTTC.